This T cell receptor beta chain derives from a study of CXCR3-negative and CXCR3-positive naive CD8 T cells. In the study overall: The libraries yielded about 135 million TRB reads, about 1.5 +/- 0.3 million each.

The CDR3 has 16 amino acids. The sorting of each CD8+ T cell subset was done in triplicate, at roughly 310,000 cells each. Study-level results: Diversity ran similarly high across both naive subsets but far lower in memory CD8+ cells. Whereas memory cells differed, naive CXCR3-negative and CXCR3-positive cells shared similar TRBV-TRBJ usage.

The authors made the TRB cDNA libraries by 5' RACE using UMI labels. For each CDR3 protein, TCRdb gives one entry from its re-call of the 5' RACE reads, without DNA. Recorded here are 20,000 to 25,000 distinct CDR3 sequences; the top ten clones represent 20% to 25%. Of note for this clonotype: Its antigen is still unknown.

The chain uses TRBV12-3 or TRBV12-4 and TRBJ2-1; TCRdb picks TRBD1, but there is no DNA to check that call. The source of this sequence is a human donor in good health. Some clones in this sample may be carry-over from other donors' samples. The sample comprised memory CD8+ T cells from blood. The CDR3 loop reads CASSIRPGTPYNEQFF.